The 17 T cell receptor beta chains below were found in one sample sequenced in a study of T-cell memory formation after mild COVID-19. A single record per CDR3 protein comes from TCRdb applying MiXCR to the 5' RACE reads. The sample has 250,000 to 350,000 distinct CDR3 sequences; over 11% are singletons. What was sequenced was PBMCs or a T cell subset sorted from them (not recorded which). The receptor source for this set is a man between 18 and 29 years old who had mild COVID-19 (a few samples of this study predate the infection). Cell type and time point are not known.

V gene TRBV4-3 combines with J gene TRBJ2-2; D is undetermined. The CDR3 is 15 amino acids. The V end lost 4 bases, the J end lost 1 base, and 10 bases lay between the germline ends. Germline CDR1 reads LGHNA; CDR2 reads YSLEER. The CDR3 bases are TGCGCCAGCAGCCCACAGACTTGGAACACCGGGGAGCTGTTTTTT. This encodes CASSPQTWNTGELFF.

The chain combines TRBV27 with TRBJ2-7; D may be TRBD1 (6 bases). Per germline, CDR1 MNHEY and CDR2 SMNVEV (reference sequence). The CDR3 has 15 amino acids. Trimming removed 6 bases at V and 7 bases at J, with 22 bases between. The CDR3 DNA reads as TGTGCCAGCAGGGGTACCAGGGGCTCCCTTTGGGAGCAGTACTTC. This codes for CASRGTRGSLWEQYF.

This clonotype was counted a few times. This chain's CDR3 is CASTKGLVEETQYF. Here the CDR3 DNA reads TGTGCCAGCACCAAAGGACTAGTTGAAGAGACCCAGTACTTC. V and J are TRBV12-3 or TRBV12-4 and TRBJ2-5; 7 nucleotides agree with TRBD2. V gave up 7 bases and J gave up 3 bases; unmatched junction bases: 8. The CDR3 sequence is 14 residues long.

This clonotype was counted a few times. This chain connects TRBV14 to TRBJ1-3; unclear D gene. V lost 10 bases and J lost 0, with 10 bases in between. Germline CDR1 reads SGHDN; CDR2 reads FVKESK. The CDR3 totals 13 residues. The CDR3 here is CATITSSGNTIYF. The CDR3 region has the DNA TGTGCCACAATAACGAGCTCTGGAAACACCATATATTTT.

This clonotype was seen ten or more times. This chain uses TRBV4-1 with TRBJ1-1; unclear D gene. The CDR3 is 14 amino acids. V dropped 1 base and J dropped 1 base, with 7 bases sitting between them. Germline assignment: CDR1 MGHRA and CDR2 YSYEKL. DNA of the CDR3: TGCGCCAGCAGCCAAGCAGAGGCGAACACTGAAGCTTTCTTT. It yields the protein CASSQAEANTEAFF.

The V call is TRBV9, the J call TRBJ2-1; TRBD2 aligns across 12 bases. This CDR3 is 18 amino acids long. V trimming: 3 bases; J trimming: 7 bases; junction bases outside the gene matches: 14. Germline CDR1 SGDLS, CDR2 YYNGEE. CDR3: CASSARGLLAGGANEQFF. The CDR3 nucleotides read TGTGCCAGCAGCGCGAGGGGATTACTAGCGGGGGGAGCGAATGAGCAGTTCTTC.

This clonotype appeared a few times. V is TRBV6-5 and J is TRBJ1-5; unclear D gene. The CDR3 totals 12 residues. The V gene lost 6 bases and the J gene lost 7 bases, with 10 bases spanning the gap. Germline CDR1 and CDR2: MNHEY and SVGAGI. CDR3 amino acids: CASRVPGQPQHF. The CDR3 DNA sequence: TGTGCCAGCAGGGTCCCGGGGCAGCCCCAGCATTTT.

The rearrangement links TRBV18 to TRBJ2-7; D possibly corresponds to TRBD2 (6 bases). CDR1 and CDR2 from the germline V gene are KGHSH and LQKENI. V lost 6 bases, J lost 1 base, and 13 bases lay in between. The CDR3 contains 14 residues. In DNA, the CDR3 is TGTGCCAGCTCGCGAGGGAGCGGGTCCTACGAGCAGTACGTC. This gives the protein CASSRGSGSYEQYV.

CDR3 sequence reads: CASSLRSRPPGGYEQYF. The CDR3, as DNA: TGCGCCAGCAGCTTGAGAAGCAGGCCGCCGGGAGGGTACGAGCAGTACTTC. The chain employs TRBV5-1 and TRBJ2-7; 8 positions match TRBD2. The V segment lost 1 base and the J segment 4 bases; nucleotides outside the gene matches: 13. The germline gives CDR1 SGHRS, CDR2 YFSETQ. This CDR3 has 17 residues. The entire variable domain, with the rest obtained from reference TRBV5-1 and TRBJ2-7, is as follows: KAGVTQTPRYLIKTRGQQVTLSCSPISGHRSVSWYQQTPGQGLQFLFEYFSETQRNKGNFPGRFSGRQFSNSRSEMNVSTLELGDSALYLCASSLRSRPPGGYEQYFGPGTRLTVT.

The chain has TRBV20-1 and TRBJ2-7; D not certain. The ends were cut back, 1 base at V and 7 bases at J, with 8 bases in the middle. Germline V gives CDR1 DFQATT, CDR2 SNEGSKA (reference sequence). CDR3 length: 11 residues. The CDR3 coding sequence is TGCAGTGCTAGAGCCATACGGGAGCAGTACTTC. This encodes CSARAIREQYF.

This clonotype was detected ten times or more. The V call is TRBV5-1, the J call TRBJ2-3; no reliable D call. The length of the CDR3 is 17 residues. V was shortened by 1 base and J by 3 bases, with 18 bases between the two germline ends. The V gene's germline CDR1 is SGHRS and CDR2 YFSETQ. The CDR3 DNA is TGCGCCAGCAGCTTGTCGGTAATACCTGACCCAACAGATACGCAGTATTTT. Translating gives CASSLSVIPDPTDTQYF.

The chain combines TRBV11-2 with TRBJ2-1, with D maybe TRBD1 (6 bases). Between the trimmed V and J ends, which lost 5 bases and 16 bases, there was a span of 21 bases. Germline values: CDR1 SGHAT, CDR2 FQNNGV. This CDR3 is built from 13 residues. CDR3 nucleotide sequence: TGTGCCAGCAGCCCGTGGGGAGTCACAGGGACCTTCTTC. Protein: CASSPWGVTGTFF.

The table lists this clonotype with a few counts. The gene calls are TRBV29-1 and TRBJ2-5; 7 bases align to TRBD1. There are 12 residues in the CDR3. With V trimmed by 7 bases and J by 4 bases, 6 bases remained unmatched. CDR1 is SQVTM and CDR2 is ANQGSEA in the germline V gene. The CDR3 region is CSATGSAETQYF. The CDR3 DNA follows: TGCAGCGCGACAGGGTCAGCAGAGACCCAGTACTTC.

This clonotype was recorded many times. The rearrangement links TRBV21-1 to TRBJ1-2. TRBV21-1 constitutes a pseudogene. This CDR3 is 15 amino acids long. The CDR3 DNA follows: TGTGCCAGCAGCCTGAGGCAGGCGTGTAACTATGGCTACACCTTC. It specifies CASSLRQACNYGYTF.

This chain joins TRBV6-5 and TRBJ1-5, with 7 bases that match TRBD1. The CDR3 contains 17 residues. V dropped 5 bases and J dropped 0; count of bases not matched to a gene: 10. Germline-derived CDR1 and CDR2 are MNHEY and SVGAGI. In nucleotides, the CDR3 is TGTGCCAGCAGTAAGACAGGGCCGGGATATAGCAATCAGCCCCAGCATTTT. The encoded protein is CASSKTGPGYSNQPQHF.

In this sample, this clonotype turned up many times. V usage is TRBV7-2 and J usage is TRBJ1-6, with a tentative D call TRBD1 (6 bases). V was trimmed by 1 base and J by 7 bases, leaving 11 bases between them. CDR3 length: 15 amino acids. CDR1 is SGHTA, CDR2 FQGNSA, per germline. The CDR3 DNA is TGTGCCAGCAGCTTAGTTGGGGGGGCAAATTCACCCCTCCACTTT. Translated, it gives CASSLVGGANSPLHF.

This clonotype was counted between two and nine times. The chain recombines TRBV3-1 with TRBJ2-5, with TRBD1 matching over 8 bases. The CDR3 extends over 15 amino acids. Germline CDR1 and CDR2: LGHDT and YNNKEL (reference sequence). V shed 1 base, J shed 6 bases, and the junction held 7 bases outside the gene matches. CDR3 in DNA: TGTGCCAGCAGCCAAGCAGGGGGCGCTTTTAAGACCCAGTACTTC. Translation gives CASSQAGGAFKTQYF.